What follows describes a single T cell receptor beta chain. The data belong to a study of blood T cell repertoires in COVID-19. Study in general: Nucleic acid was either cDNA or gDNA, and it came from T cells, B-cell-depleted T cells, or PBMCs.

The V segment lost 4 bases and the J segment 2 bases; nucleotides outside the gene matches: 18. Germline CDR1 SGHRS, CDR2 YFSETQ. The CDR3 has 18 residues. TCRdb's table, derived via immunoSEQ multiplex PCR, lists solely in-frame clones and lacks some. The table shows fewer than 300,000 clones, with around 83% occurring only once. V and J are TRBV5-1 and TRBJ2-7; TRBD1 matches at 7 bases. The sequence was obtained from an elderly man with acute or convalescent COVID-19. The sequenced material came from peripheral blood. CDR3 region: CASSTDTMGQLRTYEQYF. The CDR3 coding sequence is TGCGCCAGCAGCACCGACACCATGGGACAGCTAAGAACCTACGAGCAGTACTTC.